The clone carrying this T cell receptor beta chain was observed once. Its specificity is unknown. The run of the v3.0 immunoSEQ assay was at survey level. Clones were sequenced by immunoSEQ multiplex PCR, and TCRdb holds only the in-frame ones, with some missing. In the table there are approximately 30,000 clones, around 80% of which are singletons. Donors needed at least one pre-ART PBMC sample plus at least two post-ART samples. Participants with HIV, all of them, were treated in the United States. V was clipped by 7 bases and J by 4 bases, with 20 bases between them. Germline assignment: CDR1 SGHNT and CDR2 YYREEE (reference sequence). This CDR3 region has 15 residues. This entry is derived from a study of long-term antiretroviral therapy in people with HIV. Findings and caveats of the study: Blood was collected between the mid-2000s and the late 2010s, possibly under older ART regimens. Transplant-donor-level diversity was not reached after ART, though diversity increased.

This TCR came from a man aged 30 to 45 with HIV. The sample in question was unsorted PBMCs, obtained 2.8 years after starting antiretroviral therapy. The chain is built from TRBV5-4 and TRBJ1-2; D possibly corresponds to TRBD1 (6 bases). This chain's CDR3 is CASSPRGRLPYGYTF. The DNA for the CDR3 is TGTGCCAGCTCACCGAGGGGGAGGTTGCCCTATGGCTACACCTTC.